This T cell receptor (beta chain) was captured in a study of CD8+ T cells in alopecia areata. The study's findings and limits: Sequencing of scalp samples also captures resident alphabeta T cells of normal skin.

The germline V and J ends were trimmed by 0 bases and 1 base, with 10 bases remaining between them. CDR1 is SGDLS, CDR2 YYNGEE, per germline. The CDR3 spans 15 residues. With respect to this clone: Antigen specificity is unknown.

Sample treatment: oral pan-JAK inhibitor, 5-10 mg twice daily. RNA, once extracted, was reverse transcribed into cDNA for use as the sequencing template. Using immunoSEQ multiplex PCR, the repertoire was profiled, and TCRdb retains in-frame clones only, with some absent. The sample comprises more than 100,000 clones, approximately 84% of which are singletons, and 11% rests with the top ten. The V gene is TRBV9, the J gene TRBJ2-5; the D gene is possibly TRBD2 (6 bases). This receptor was identified in a human donor with alopecia areata. The sample consisted of CD8+ T cells sorted from blood, taken at roughly week 30, from a patient treated with tofacitinib. The DNA of the CDR3 is TGTGCCAGCAGCGTAGGGGCGGGATCCCAAGAGACCCAGTACTTC. It translates to CASSVGAGSQETQYF.